This T cell receptor beta chain was retrieved from a study of T-cell reconstitution after alpha-beta-depleted transplantation in children. Study-wide points: There were some patients whose high TCRbeta diversity at day 60 came from surviving recipient T cells and thymic progenitors. By one year post-transplant, T-cell counts and diversity largely arose from T cells that were newly produced. Alpha-beta T cells present about two months after transplant were reported to originate from several hundred expanded graft clones.

During its preparation, the TCRbeta library received unique molecular identifiers. A single record per CDR3 protein comes from TCRdb applying MiXCR to the PCR reads. The sample carries about 830,000 distinct CDR3 sequences, roughly 15% recorded once. This clonotype was recorded a few times. Antigen: not known. The ends were cut back, 3 bases at V and 2 bases at J, with 13 bases in the middle. From germline, CDR1 is KGHSH and CDR2 LQKENI. There are 15 residues in the CDR3. The sequence came from a male patient younger than 18 who had a stem cell transplant for acute lymphoblastic leukemia, so the T cells may come from the graft donor. V is TRBV18 and J is TRBJ1-2; D is possibly TRBD1 (6 bases). Sequenced here: PBMCs, mostly from graft donor cells, sampled 360 days after TCRalphabeta/CD19-depleted stem cell transplant. In DNA, the CDR3 is TGTGCCAGCTCACCCTTGGACAGTCTGAACTATGGCTACACCTTC. As protein: CASSPLDSLNYGYTF.